This T cell receptor beta chain comes out of a study of OX40 agonist ivuxolimab in advanced cancers. Measured with immunoSEQ multiplex PCR; TCRdb has only the in-frame clones, and not every one. The sample has about 35,000 clones; roughly four fifths are singletons. V shed 2 bases and J 2 bases; nucleotides not matched to a gene: 5. CDR3 length: 15 amino acids. Germline V gene sequence: CDR1 MGHRA, CDR2 YSYEKL. This clone has just one count. The antigen is unknown. Study results and limitations: The antigens recognized by the expanded peripheral T cells, that is their antigen specificity, were not determined. There were also nonresponders showing low normalized T-cell clonal expansion.

Blood specimens came from baseline, cycle 4 day 1, and cycle 7 day 1. The rearrangement links TRBV4-1 to TRBJ1-2, with 7 bases that match TRBD1. Material: CD4+ or CD8+ T cells sorted from blood, obtained in a trial of the OX40 agonist ivuxolimab. The clonotype was recovered from an adult with an advanced solid tumor such as melanoma, head and neck, liver or kidney cancer. CDR3 coding DNA: TGCGCCAGCAGCCAATCGGGCAGGGGGAACTATGGCTACACCTTC. Translating it yields CASSQSGRGNYGYTF.